This entry lists 24 T cell receptor beta chains sequenced from one sample in a study of shared clonotypes between healthy human individuals (dated by TCRdb to the early 2020s). Receptors were amplified or captured by the immunoSEQ multiplex PCR assay. The source is immuneACCESS, and TCRdb retained only in-frame sequences with V and J called. Part of the clones is not carried over; for the studies checked, unresolved V genes explain less than half of this, and the remainder is unexplained. This sample lists fewer than 650,000 clones; roughly 72% were detected once. Jointly, the top ten make up about 11% of the sample. Source material: PBMCs. These receptors were collected from a woman in her thirties or forties in good health. Some clones in this sample may be carry-over from other donors' samples.

The rearrangement uses TRBV7-2 and TRBJ2-7; D is ambiguous. V lost 1 base and J 0 bases, leaving 7 bases between the germline ends. This CDR3 has 14 amino acids. Germline V gene sequence: CDR1 SGHTA, CDR2 FQGNSA. CDR3 region: CASSLEASSYEQYF. CDR3 DNA sequence: TGTGCCAGCAGCTTAGAGGCTAGCTCCTACGAGCAGTACTTC.

The V and J genes are TRBV18 and TRBJ2-2; 9 positions match TRBD2. From germline, CDR1 is KGHSH and CDR2 LQKENI. This CDR3 comprises 17 residues. Losses at the gene ends were 1 base for V and 4 bases for J; bases not matched to a gene: 7. CDR3 sequence reads: CASSPLAGVTGTGELFF. The CDR3 DNA reads TGTGCCAGCTCACCACTAGCGGGAGTTACGGGCACCGGGGAGCTGTTTTTT. Full variable domain (rest looked up from reference TRBV18 and TRBJ2-2): NAGVMQNPRHLVRRRGQEARLRCSPMKGHSHVYWYRQLPEEGLKFMVYLQKENIIDESGMPKERFSAEFPKEGPSILRIQQVVRGDSAAYFCASSPLAGVTGTGELFFGEGSRLTVL.

As DNA, the CDR3 is TGTGCCTGGAGTCCTGGGACGGCAGATACGCAGTATTTT. Protein product: CAWSPGTADTQYF. This sequence joins TRBV30 and TRBJ2-3; D possibly matches TRBD1 or TRBD2 (5 bases each). The ends were cut back, 2 bases at V and 4 bases at J, with 10 bases in the middle. The CDR3 extends over 13 amino acids. Germline assignment: CDR1 GTSNPN and CDR2 SVGIG (reference sequence). The full variable domain, with the rest looked up from reference TRBV30 and TRBJ2-3, is SQTIHQWPATLVQPVGSPLSLECTVEGTSNPNLYWYRQAAGRGLQLLFYSVGIGQISSEVPQNLSASRPQDRQFILSSKKLLLSDSGFYLCAWSPGTADTQYFGPGTRLTVL.

Here the CDR3 reads CASSIDLIGSVRYEQYF. CDR3 nucleotides: TGTGCCAGTAGTATAGATTTGATCGGGAGCGTCCGCTACGAGCAGTACTTC. This chain joins TRBV19 and TRBJ2-7, with D possibly TRBD2 on 6 matching bases. The V gene's germline CDR1 is LNHDA and CDR2 SQIVND (reference sequence). Trimming pared 0 bases from V and 3 bases from J, leaving 18 bases between. The CDR3 totals 17 residues.

The chain couples TRBV28 to TRBJ2-1; tentative D call: TRBD2 (5 bases). Germline V CDR1 and CDR2: MDHEN, SYDVKM. CDR3 length equals 16 residues. Trimming removed 7 bases at V and 5 bases at J, with 21 bases between. This chain's CDR3 is CASTSYRARLNNEQFF. The CDR3 nucleotides are TGTGCCAGCACTTCCTACAGAGCCCGACTAAACAATGAGCAGTTCTTC. Together with reference TRBV28 and TRBJ2-1, the CDR3 gives the full variable domain: DVKVTQSSRYLVKRTGEKVFLECVQDMDHENMFWYRQDPGLGLRLIYFSYDVKMKEKGDIPEGYSVSREKKERFSLILESASTNQTSMYLCASTSYRARLNNEQFFGPGTRLTVL.

Regarding this clone: Only one base separates this from a far larger clonotype, so it likely reflects a read error. The chain combines TRBV6-4 with TRBJ1-1; possible D gene TRBD1, 6 bases. The V end lost 6 bases, the J end lost 5 bases, and 10 bases lay between the germline ends. CDR1 and CDR2 (germline): MRHNA, SNTAGT. The CDR3 runs to 12 residues. The CDR3 nucleotides read TGTGCCAGCAGGAACCAGGGGACTGAAGCTTTCTTT. It specifies CASRNQGTEAFF.

The chain joins TRBV27 to TRBJ1-3; no clear D. Per the germline V gene, CDR1 is MNHEY and CDR2 is SMNVEV (reference sequence). The CDR3 contains 15 residues. Between the trimmed V and J ends, which lost 5 bases and 4 bases, there was a span of 15 bases. Here the CDR3 reads CASSPLTAGGNTIYF. The CDR3 region has the DNA TGTGCCAGCAGTCCCCTGACCGCGGGAGGAAACACCATATATTTT.

The rearrangement joins TRBV5-6 to TRBJ2-5, with TRBD1 identical over 7 bases. Germline V gene sequence: CDR1 SGHDT, CDR2 YYEEEE. The trim removed 2 bases at V and 5 bases at J, leaving 3 bases unmatched. The CDR3 has 13 residues. This CDR3 is CASSFGTVETQYF. In DNA, the CDR3 is TGTGCCAGCAGCTTTGGGACAGTGGAGACCCAGTACTTC.

The chain has TRBV7-9 and TRBJ1-2; D is unresolved. The CDR3 runs 15 residues. Trimming took off 1 base at V and 5 bases at J, with 14 bases between the two ends. Germline V lookup: CDR1 SEHNR, CDR2 FQNEAQ (reference sequence). CDR3 amino acids: CASSLGGQVVYGYTF. DNA for the CDR3: TGTGCCAGCAGCTTAGGAGGTCAAGTAGTGTATGGCTACACCTTC.

This clone has just one count. V usage is TRBV7-2 and J usage is TRBJ1-4; perhaps TRBD1 as D (6 bases). This CDR3 region has 16 residues. The germline V and J ends were trimmed by 0 bases and 10 bases, with 18 bases remaining between them. Germline CDR1 and CDR2: SGHTA and FQGNSA. The CDR3 DNA sequence: TGTGCCAGCAGCTTAGCGTTGAACAGGGCTGGAGGAAAACTGTTTTTT. This codes for CASSLALNRAGGKLFF. The whole variable domain, remainder taken from reference TRBV7-2 and TRBJ1-4, is GAGVSQSPSNKVTEKGKDVELRCDPISGHTALYWYRQSLGQGLEFLIYFQGNSAPDKSGLPSDRFSAERTGGSVSTLTIQRTQQEDSAVYLCASSLALNRAGGKLFFGSGTQLSVL.

With regard to this clone: A single base is all that separates this from a far larger clone, so a read error is likely. The chain links TRBV15 to TRBJ2-7; perhaps TRBD2 as D (5 bases). Germline assignment: CDR1 LNHNV and CDR2 YYDKDF (reference sequence). This CDR3 contains 17 residues. CDR3 region: CAASRGLYTSAFAEQYF. CDR3 sequence (DNA): TGTGCCGCCAGCAGAGGGCTCTACACCTCGGCATTTGCCGAGCAGTACTTC.

In nucleotides, the CDR3 is TGTGCCAGCAGCCCTCAGGGGCTGGACACCGGGGAGCTGTTTTTT. This translates into CASSPQGLDTGELFF. The chain combines TRBV27 with TRBJ2-2; perhaps TRBD1 as D (6 bases). From germline, CDR1 is MNHEY and CDR2 SMNVEV (reference sequence). There are 15 residues in the CDR3. Between the trimmed V and J ends, which lost 6 bases and 3 bases, there was a span of 14 bases.

The rearrangement joins TRBV27 to TRBJ2-3; 11 nucleotides align to TRBD2. This CDR3 has 18 amino acids. Germline V CDR1 and CDR2: MNHEY, SMNVEV (reference sequence). V trimming: 6 bases; J trimming: 1 base; junction bases outside the gene matches: 12. As DNA, the CDR3 is TGTGCCAGCAGAGACCAGTCCGGGACTAGCGGTCGCACAGATACGCAGTATTTT. Encoded protein: CASRDQSGTSGRTDTQYF.

The chain links TRBV5-8 to TRBJ2-7; D remains ambiguous. CDR3 size: 14 residues. Germline-derived CDR1 and CDR2 are SGHTS and YDEGEE. V gave up 3 bases and J gave up 3 bases, with 13 bases separating them. The CDR3 region has the DNA TGTGCCAGCAGCTCGGGCGGCCCCGACTACGAGCAGTACTTC. It is translated as CASSSGGPDYEQYF.

The table lists this clone with many counts. This specimen includes other DNA sequences encoding the same CDR3. The CDR3 nucleotides are TGTGCCAGCAGCGCCTTAGGGACGGCTGACCCAACGCAGTACTTC. It specifies CASSALGTADPTQYF. The chain couples TRBV5-6 to TRBJ2-7; D could derive from TRBD1 or TRBD2 (5 bases each). V lost 4 bases, J lost 9 bases, and 23 bases lay in between. The CDR3 runs to 15 residues. Germline V gene data show CDR1 as SGHDT and CDR2 as YYEEEE.

This clone was observed a single time. This sequence may be a read error, since a much larger clone differs from it by one base. The genes are TRBV9 and TRBJ2-7; 8 bases are a match to TRBD1. The germline V gene encodes CDR1 SGDLS and CDR2 YYNGEE. The ends lost 2 bases at V and 1 base at J; junction bases unmatched: 2. The CDR3 sequence is 14 residues long. The CDR3, as DNA: TGTGCCAGCAGCGTGGGGGACAGGTCCTACGAGCAGTACTTC. Its protein is CASSVGDRSYEQYF. Together with reference TRBV9 and TRBJ2-7, the CDR3 gives the full variable domain: DSGVTQTPKHLITATGQRVTLRCSPRSGDLSVYWYQQSLDQGLQFLIQYYNGEERAKGNILERFSAQQFPDLHSELNLSSLELGDSALYFCASSVGDRSYEQYFGPGTRLTVT.

Comment on this clone: A read error may account for a junction end that differs from germline. V is TRBV30 and J is TRBJ2-1, with 8 bases fitting TRBD2. Per germline, CDR1 GTSNPN and CDR2 SVGIG (reference sequence). This CDR3 is 12 amino acids long. CDR3 nucleotide sequence: TGTGCCTGGAGTGTGACTAGCGCCTTTAGGCTCTTC. It codes for CAWSVTSAFRLF.

V usage is TRBV18 and J usage is TRBJ1-5; no reliable D call. The germline gives CDR1 KGHSH, CDR2 LQKENI. Trimming removed 4 bases at V and 9 bases at J, with 13 bases between. The CDR3 is made up of 13 amino acids. The CDR3 loop reads CASSQAGKGPQHF. The CDR3, as DNA: TGTGCCAGCTCACAAGCGGGTAAGGGGCCCCAGCATTTT.

The V gene is TRBV6-6, the J gene TRBJ1-1; D might be TRBD1 (6 bases). V was clipped by 6 bases and J by 1 base, with 12 bases between them. This CDR3 has 14 amino acids. In germline, CDR1 is MNHNY, CDR2 SVGAGI (reference sequence). The CDR3: CASRPPTGNTEAFF. The CDR3 region has the DNA TGTGCCAGCAGGCCTCCGACAGGGAACACTGAAGCTTTCTTT.

As to this clone: A far larger clone lies a single base away; this is likely a read error. V gene TRBV9 combines with J gene TRBJ2-2; D is perhaps TRBD1 or TRBD2 (5 bases each). The CDR3 loop spans 14 amino acids. V lost 4 bases and J 8 bases, leaving 15 bases between the germline ends. CDR1 and CDR2 from the germline V gene are SGDLS and YYNGEE. CDR3 region: CASSIEGTAGELFF. The CDR3 nucleotides read TGTGCCAGCAGCATAGAGGGGACCGCGGGGGAGCTGTTTTTT. Together with reference TRBV9 and TRBJ2-2, the CDR3 gives the full variable domain: DSGVTQTPKHLITATGQRVTLRCSPRSGDLSVYWYQQSLDQGLQFLIQYYNGEERAKGNILERFSAQQFPDLHSELNLSSLELGDSALYFCASSIEGTAGELFFGEGSRLTVL.

Only a few counts were recorded for this clone. The same CDR3 also results from other DNA sequences found in this sample. V usage is TRBV5-1 and J usage is TRBJ2-5; perhaps TRBD1 as D (6 bases). Germline CDR1 is SGHRS and CDR2 is YFSETQ. The V end was cut by 0 bases, the J end by 3 bases, with 9 bases between. This CDR3 comprises 14 residues. CDR3 coding DNA: TGCGCCAGCAGCTTGGGCTCAGGGGAAGAGACCCAGTACTTC. It translates to CASSLGSGEETQYF.

This chain uses TRBV19 with TRBJ2-7; 7 bases agree with TRBD1. After removal of 4 bases from V and 12 bases from J, the junction contained 18 bases not matched to a gene. In germline, CDR1 is LNHDA, CDR2 SQIVND (reference sequence). There are 15 residues in the CDR3. The CDR3 DNA sequence: TGTGCCAGTAGTACCGGGACAGCCTTTCGTTCGGAGTTGTACTTC. Its protein product is CASSTGTAFRSELYF.

This clone was counted at least ten times. V is TRBV29-1 and J is TRBJ2-7; a possible D gene is TRBD2 (5 bases). Per germline, CDR1 SQVTM and CDR2 ANQGSEA. The CDR3 covers 14 residues. Trimming left V 4 bases short and J 2 bases short, with 15 bases between. CDR3 DNA: TGCAGCGTTGTGGGCGGGCCCTCTCCCTACGAGCAGTACTTC. Encoded protein: CSVVGGPSPYEQYF.

The J gene is TRBJ1-2, the V gene TRBV5-1; the match to TRBD1 covers 10 bases. V lost 4 bases, J lost 5 bases, and 5 bases stayed unmatched. Germline V gives CDR1 SGHRS, CDR2 YFSETQ. This CDR3 region has 14 residues. The CDR3 region has the DNA TGCGCCAGCAGCCAAGGGACAGGGGATTATGGCTACACCTTC. It is translated as CASSQGTGDYGYTF.